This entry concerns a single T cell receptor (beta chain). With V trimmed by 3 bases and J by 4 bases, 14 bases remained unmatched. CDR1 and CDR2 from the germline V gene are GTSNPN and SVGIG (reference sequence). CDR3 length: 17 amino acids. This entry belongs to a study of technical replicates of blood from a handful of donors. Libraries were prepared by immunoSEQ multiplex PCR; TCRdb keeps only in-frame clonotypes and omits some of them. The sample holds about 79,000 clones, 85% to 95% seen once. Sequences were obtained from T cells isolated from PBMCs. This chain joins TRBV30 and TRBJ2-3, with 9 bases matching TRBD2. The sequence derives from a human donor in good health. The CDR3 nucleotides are TGTGCCTGGAGATGGGGGCTAGCGGGACGTACACCAGATACGCAGTATTTT. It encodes CAWRWGLAGRTPDTQYF.